Following are 26 T cell receptor beta chains from one sample sequenced in a study of cytomegalovirus exposure and HLA in healthy donors. Vbeta (60) and Jbeta (13) primers were used in the PCR. The protocol was immunoSEQ multiplex PCR, while the TCRdb copy is restricted to in-frame clones and leaves out a portion. The table records over 85,000 clones, over 65% of them present only once. Sequencing used PBMCs. These receptor sequences come from a man aged 35-49 years in good health and CMV-seronegative.

The rearrangement joins TRBV6-1 to TRBJ2-5; D may be TRBD2 (7 bases). Per germline, CDR1 MNHNS and CDR2 SASEGT. This CDR3 has 15 amino acids. With 6 bases removed from V and 1 base from J, the gap between germline ends came to 15 bases. The CDR3 sequence is CASRFNAGAQETQYF. In DNA, the CDR3 is TGTGCCAGCAGATTTAATGCGGGGGCCCAAGAGACCCAGTACTTC.

The gene calls are TRBV19 and TRBJ1-1, with D perhaps matching TRBD1 (5 bases). The V and J ends lost 3 bases and 5 bases respectively, with 16 bases between them. The germline CDR1 and CDR2 sequences are LNHDA and SQIVND (reference sequence). CDR3 size: 15 residues. The CDR3 loop is CASSISPFRGTEAFF. Here the CDR3 DNA reads TGTGCCAGTAGTATTAGCCCTTTCCGGGGGACTGAAGCTTTCTTT. The full variable domain, with the rest looked up from reference TRBV19 and TRBJ1-1, is DGGITQSPKYLFRKEGQNVTLSCEQNLNHDAMYWYRQDPGQGLRLIYYSQIVNDFQKGDIAEGYSVSREKKESFPLTVTSAQKNPTAFYLCASSISPFRGTEAFFGQGTRLTVV.

The rearrangement links TRBV29-1 to TRBJ1-1, with TRBD1 matching over 8 bases. Trimming at V came to 1 base and at J to 3 bases, leaving 7 bases not matched to a gene. The CDR3 has 15 amino acids. The V gene's germline CDR1 is SQVTM and CDR2 ANQGSEA. The CDR3, as DNA: TGCAGCGTTGAAGGTCGACAGGGGAGGGACACTGAAGCTTTCTTT. Translating gives CSVEGRQGRDTEAFF. The full variable domain, with the rest looked up from reference TRBV29-1 and TRBJ1-1, is SAVISQKPSRDICQRGTSLTIQCQVDSQVTMMFWYRQQPGQSLTLIATANQGSEATYESGFVIDKFPISRPNLTFSTLTVSNMSPEDSSIYLCSVEGRQGRDTEAFFGQGTRLTVV.

This clone was counted a single time. J is TRBJ2-5 and V is TRBV5-5, with 11 bases matching TRBD2. Germline V gives CDR1 SGHKS, CDR2 YYEKEE (reference sequence). The ends lost 4 bases at V and 2 bases at J; junction bases unmatched: 4. The CDR3 covers 15 residues. Here the CDR3 reads CASSPGTSGQETQYF. In DNA form, the CDR3 reads TGTGCCAGCAGCCCAGGGACTAGCGGACAAGAGACCCAGTACTTC.

The chain uses TRBV11-1 and TRBJ1-6; the D gene is possibly TRBD1 (6 bases). CDR1 and CDR2 from the germline V gene are SGHAT and FQDESV (reference sequence). The germline V and J ends were trimmed by 3 bases and 5 bases, with 11 bases remaining between them. The CDR3 spans 15 residues. The CDR3 DNA reads as TGTGCCAGCAGCTTCAGGGGCCCCGATAATTCACCCCTCCACTTT. This sequence encodes CASSFRGPDNSPLHF.

The count of this clone is one. V usage is TRBV12-5 and J usage is TRBJ2-2, with 9 bases matching TRBD1. The germline gives CDR1 LGHNT, CDR2 FRNRAP. V gave up 5 bases and J gave up 5 bases; unmatched junction bases: 6. CDR3 length: 15 residues. In nucleotides, the CDR3 is TGTGCTAGTGGTCGGAGGACAGGGGATACCGGGGAGCTGTTTTTT. Translated: CASGRRTGDTGELFF.

The genes are TRBV18 and TRBJ1-1, with D unclear. The CDR3 contains 15 residues. Germline lookup yields CDR1 KGHSH and CDR2 LQKENI. V lost 4 bases and J lost 1, with 13 bases in between. CDR3 sequence reads: CASSHQTAGNTEAFF. The CDR3 DNA follows: TGTGCCAGCTCACACCAAACAGCAGGGAACACTGAAGCTTTCTTT. Together with reference TRBV18 and TRBJ1-1, the CDR3 gives the full variable domain: NAGVMQNPRHLVRRRGQEARLRCSPMKGHSHVYWYRQLPEEGLKFMVYLQKENIIDESGMPKERFSAEFPKEGPSILRIQQVVRGDSAAYFCASSHQTAGNTEAFFGQGTRLTVV.

The V gene is TRBV6-5, the J gene TRBJ1-4, with TRBD1 identical over 9 bases. J was trimmed by 7 bases and V by 6 bases; bases with no gene match: 6. Germline V CDR1 and CDR2: MNHEY, SVGAGI. The CDR3 is 14 amino acids. For the CDR3, the DNA is TGTGCCAGCAGAAAGGGGACAGGGAGTGAAAAACTGTTTTTT. Its protein product is CASRKGTGSEKLFF.

The DNA for the CDR3 is TGTGCCATCAGTGAGTCTTTCCAGGGGAACTTGGGCACTGAAGCTTTCTTT. Translated, it gives CAISESFQGNLGTEAFF. V is TRBV10-3 and J is TRBJ1-1; D is perhaps TRBD1 (6 bases). Germline assignment: CDR1 ENHRY and CDR2 SYGVKD. The V gene lost 0 bases and the J gene lost 4 bases, with 18 bases spanning the gap. There are 17 residues in the CDR3.

In this sample, this clone turned up a few times. The genes are TRBV5-1 and TRBJ1-2; maybe TRBD1 (6 bases). The CDR3 totals 13 residues. In germline, CDR1 is SGHRS, CDR2 YFSETQ. V lost 0 bases and J 5 bases, leaving 8 bases between the germline ends. The CDR3 protein is CASSLDRVYGYTF. The CDR3 DNA is TGCGCCAGCAGCTTGGACAGGGTGTATGGCTACACCTTC. Full variable domain (rest looked up from reference TRBV5-1 and TRBJ1-2): KAGVTQTPRYLIKTRGQQVTLSCSPISGHRSVSWYQQTPGQGLQFLFEYFSETQRNKGNFPGRFSGRQFSNSRSEMNVSTLELGDSALYLCASSLDRVYGYTFGSGTRLTVV.

The V call is TRBV7-6, the J call TRBJ1-1; TRBD1 matches 11 bases. The CDR3 is 14 residues long. Germline CDR1 is SGHVS and CDR2 is FNYEAQ. The J segment lost 5 bases and the V segment lost 5 bases, leaving 4 bases of the junction unmatched. The CDR3 is CASSNWDRGTEAFF. DNA for the CDR3: TGTGCCAGCAGCAATTGGGACAGGGGGACTGAAGCTTTCTTT.

This clone turned up a few times. V and J are TRBV6-4 and TRBJ2-3; 10 nucleotides align to TRBD2. This CDR3 contains 15 residues. V dropped 5 bases and J dropped 1; count of bases not matched to a gene: 3. Germline CDR1 reads MRHNA; CDR2 reads SNTAGT. CDR3 DNA sequence: TGTGCCAGCAGTATCCTAGCGGGGGGCACAGATACGCAGTATTTT. Its protein is CASSILAGGTDTQYF.

The V and J genes are TRBV4-1 and TRBJ2-5; 9 nucleotides line up with TRBD2. V lost 1 base and J lost 5; bases outside the gene matches: 8. Germline values: CDR1 MGHRA, CDR2 YSYEKL. The CDR3 length is 16 residues. The CDR3 DNA is TGCGCCAGCAGCCAAGGGACAGCGGGGGGCGGCGAGACCCAGTACTTC. This encodes CASSQGTAGGGETQYF.

This sequence joins TRBV5-1 and TRBJ2-5; 11 bases match TRBD1. The trim removed 4 bases at V and 5 bases at J, leaving 10 bases unmatched. From germline, CDR1 is SGHRS and CDR2 YFSETQ. There are 16 residues in the CDR3. The CDR3 spells CASSLDRGQSGETQYF. The DNA for the CDR3 is TGCGCCAGCAGCCTGGACAGGGGGCAGTCAGGGGAGACCCAGTACTTC.

The chain has TRBV6-6 and TRBJ1-5, with D perhaps matching TRBD1 (5 bases). CDR3 size: 14 residues. The germline gives CDR1 MNHNY, CDR2 SVGAGI (reference sequence). Trimming removed 4 bases from V and 7 bases from J, with 14 bases in between. Here the CDR3 reads CASSSPGYSQPQHF. CDR3 sequence (DNA): TGTGCCAGCAGTTCTCCAGGGTACAGCCAGCCCCAGCATTTT.

The chain has TRBV9 and TRBJ2-5, with a weak D call TRBD2 (5 bases). From germline, CDR1 is SGDLS and CDR2 YYNGEE. The CDR3 sequence is 15 residues long. V gave up 4 bases and J gave up 1 base, with 14 bases separating them. The CDR3 bases are TGTGCCAGCAGCCCCTCGGGGATGATCCAAGAGACCCAGTACTTC. It is translated as CASSPSGMIQETQYF.

The chain uses TRBV4-3 and TRBJ2-1, with D hard to call. Looked up from germline, CDR1 is LGHNA and CDR2 is YSLEER. The ends were cut back, 1 base at V and 0 bases at J, with 7 bases in the middle. The CDR3 is made up of 15 amino acids. The CDR3 DNA follows: TGCGCCAGCAGCCAAGTGGCTTCCTCCTACAATGAGCAGTTCTTC. Its protein is CASSQVASSYNEQFF.

V usage is TRBV2 and J usage is TRBJ2-1, with a possible D match to TRBD1 (5 bases). V shed 5 bases and J shed 8 bases, with 13 bases lying between them. Per germline, CDR1 SNHLY and CDR2 FYNNEI. The CDR3 contains 13 residues. The DNA for the CDR3 is TGTGCCAGCAGTTACAGGTTATGGGATGAGCAGTTCTTC. Protein: CASSYRLWDEQFF.

This chain connects TRBV5-8 to TRBJ1-5; TRBD1 is a possible D gene (6 bases). There are 15 residues in the CDR3. The germline gives CDR1 SGHTS, CDR2 YDEGEE. V shed 4 bases and J shed 6 bases, with 17 bases lying between them. The CDR3 region has the DNA TGTGCCAGCAGCGGAGGGGGGGACGTGGGTCAGCCCCAGCATTTT. Translated, it gives CASSGGGDVGQPQHF.

The chain links TRBV6-5 to TRBJ1-3, with D tentatively TRBD1 (5 bases). Germline-derived CDR1 and CDR2 are MNHEY and SVGAGI. The CDR3 contains 16 residues. The ends were cut back, 3 bases at V and 1 base at J, with 13 bases in the middle. The CDR3 region is CASSYSRGFSGNTIYF. CDR3 in DNA: TGTGCCAGCAGTTATAGTAGGGGATTTTCTGGAAACACCATATATTTT.

The chain uses TRBV5-1 and TRBJ1-1; a possible D gene is TRBD1 (5 bases). V shed 1 base and J shed 2 bases, with 12 bases lying between them. Germline values: CDR1 SGHRS, CDR2 YFSETQ. This CDR3 has 15 amino acids. DNA for the CDR3: TGCGCCAGCAGCTTGATCCCCCAGGGAAACACTGAAGCTTTCTTT. This translates into CASSLIPQGNTEAFF.

This chain joins TRBV11-2 and TRBJ2-1; D gene ambiguous. The CDR3 loop spans 12 amino acids. The ends were cut back, 5 bases at V and 6 bases at J, with 8 bases in the middle. The V gene's germline CDR1 is SGHAT and CDR2 FQNNGV. The CDR3 region is CASSPTVNEQFF. CDR3 sequence (DNA): TGTGCCAGCAGCCCTACCGTCAATGAGCAGTTCTTC.

The chain couples TRBV7-3 to TRBJ2-5; 9 bases are shared with TRBD2. The V segment lost 2 bases and the J segment 2 bases; nucleotides outside the gene matches: 3. CDR1 and CDR2 from the germline V gene are SGHTA and FQGTGA. CDR3 length: 15 residues. The CDR3 spells CASSLLAGGQETQYF. CDR3 bases: TGTGCCAGCAGCTTACTCGCGGGGGGGCAAGAGACCCAGTACTTC. The whole variable domain, filled in from reference TRBV7-3 and TRBJ2-5, reads GAGVSQTPSNKVTEKGKYVELRCDPISGHTALYWYRQSLGQGPEFLIYFQGTGAADDSGLPNDRFFAVRPEGSVSTLKIQRTERGDSAVYLCASSLLAGGQETQYFGPGTRLLVL.

This clone was detected once. CDR3 DNA sequence: TGCGCCAGCAGCCAAGATCCAGGACAGGGGGATCAGCCCCAGCATTTT. Its translation: CASSQDPGQGDQPQHF. The chain recombines TRBV4-1 with TRBJ1-5, with 10 bases matching TRBD1. The CDR3 sequence is 16 residues long. Germline V gene sequence: CDR1 MGHRA, CDR2 YSYEKL. Unmatched junction bases numbered 4, after V lost 0 bases and J lost 5 bases.

CDR3 residues: CASTPGRNYGYTF. The CDR3 DNA is TGCGCCAGCACTCCCGGGAGAAACTATGGCTACACCTTC. This sequence joins TRBV5-1 and TRBJ1-2; D call uncertain. With 6 bases removed from V and 2 bases from J, the gap between germline ends came to 11 bases. This CDR3 has 13 amino acids. Germline V gene data show CDR1 as SGHRS and CDR2 as YFSETQ.

The chain links TRBV15 to TRBJ2-7, with TRBD2 matching over 10 bases. CDR1 is LNHNV, CDR2 YYDKDF, per germline (reference sequence). Trimming took 0 bases from V and 7 from J; bases not matched to a gene: 3. The CDR3 runs 14 residues. Here the CDR3 DNA reads TGTGCCACCAGCAGAGACCTACTAGCGGGGGAGCAGTACTTC. Protein product: CATSRDLLAGEQYF.